The next 27 T cell receptor beta chains were all read from a single sample in a study of cytomegalovirus exposure and HLA in healthy donors. The PCR used 60 Vbeta and 13 Jbeta primers. Data came from immunoSEQ multiplex PCR; TCRdb stores just in-frame clones and leaves some out. The data show around 130,000 clones, over 80% seen once. Sequencing input: PBMCs. The receptors were gathered from a man younger than 45 in good health and CMV-seronegative.

V is TRBV28 and J is TRBJ1-2, with a weak D call TRBD1 (5 bases). Germline CDR1 reads MDHEN; CDR2 reads SYDVKM. V lost 3 bases, J lost 5 bases, and 16 bases lay in between. The CDR3 is 15 residues long. CDR3 bases: TGTGCCAGCAGTTTCAGGCATCGGGACTTTTATGGCTACACCTTC. Protein product: CASSFRHRDFYGYTF.

The rearrangement uses TRBV6-6 and TRBJ1-5; 11 bases are a match to TRBD1. The CDR3 totals 15 residues. CDR1 and CDR2 (germline): MNHNY, SVGAGI (reference sequence). The J segment lost 1 base and the V segment lost 6 bases, leaving 2 bases of the junction unmatched. CDR3 amino acids: CASRGQGGSNQPQHF. Written as DNA, the CDR3 is TGTGCCAGCAGGGGACAGGGGGGAAGCAATCAGCCCCAGCATTTT.

The chain combines TRBV6-4 with TRBJ1-2; D gene ambiguous. Per the germline V gene, CDR1 is MRHNA and CDR2 is SNTAGT. V was trimmed by 2 bases and J by 2 bases, leaving 9 bases between them. The CDR3 has 14 amino acids. CDR3 nucleotide sequence: TGTGCCAGCAGTGACACTAACGGGAACTATGGCTACACCTTC. Translating gives CASSDTNGNYGYTF.

The rearrangement uses TRBV6-1 and TRBJ1-1; the D gene is possibly TRBD1 (6 bases). CDR3 length equals 15 residues. The germline CDR1 and CDR2 sequences are MNHNS and SASEGT. V lost 1 base to trimming and J lost 2 bases, with 11 bases between them. The CDR3 loop is CASSEGWGLNTEAFF. The CDR3 DNA reads TGTGCCAGCAGTGAAGGGTGGGGGCTAAACACTGAAGCTTTCTTT.

The chain couples TRBV2 to TRBJ1-2, with D tentatively TRBD1 (5 bases). Per the germline V gene, CDR1 is SNHLY and CDR2 is FYNNEI. The CDR3 is made up of 12 amino acids. Deletions cut 5 bases from V and 6 bases from J, with 10 bases between. Here the CDR3 reads CASSSQGDGYTF. As DNA, the CDR3 is TGTGCCAGCAGTTCCCAGGGCGATGGCTACACCTTC.

V is TRBV5-1 and J is TRBJ2-2; TRBD1 is a possible D gene (6 bases). Between the trimmed V and J ends, which lost 6 bases and 7 bases, there was a span of 22 bases. The CDR3 totals 16 residues. Germline-derived CDR1 and CDR2 are SGHRS and YFSETQ. Here the CDR3 reads CASNRDNPQGNGELFF. Here the CDR3 DNA reads TGCGCCAGCAACCGAGATAACCCACAGGGAAACGGGGAGCTGTTTTTT. Full variable domain (missing parts from reference TRBV5-1 and TRBJ2-2): KAGVTQTPRYLIKTRGQQVTLSCSPISGHRSVSWYQQTPGQGLQFLFEYFSETQRNKGNFPGRFSGRQFSNSRSEMNVSTLELGDSALYLCASNRDNPQGNGELFFGEGSRLTVL.

The chain combines TRBV5-4 with TRBJ1-2, with 9 bases matching TRBD1. CDR1 and CDR2 from the germline V gene are SGHNT and YYREEE (reference sequence). The length of the CDR3 is 13 residues. V dropped 5 bases and J dropped 5; count of bases not matched to a gene: 4. The CDR3 sequence is CASSRDRVYGYTF. The DNA of the CDR3 is TGTGCCAGCAGTCGGGACAGGGTTTATGGCTACACCTTC.

The chain combines TRBV5-1 with TRBJ2-5; weak D call: TRBD1 (5 bases). The J call may not be correct, given that the DNA end is closer to TRBJ2-7. The CDR3 is made up of 14 amino acids. From germline, CDR1 is SGHRS and CDR2 YFSETQ. CDR3 bases: TGCGCCAGCAGGGCAGGGCCCAGCTCCTACGAGCAGTACTTC. Translation: CASRAGPSSYEQYF.

With respect to this clone: The junction departs from the called germline gene at one end, perhaps through a read error. The chain joins TRBV6-5 to TRBJ1-6; D unclear. The CDR3 extends over 16 amino acids. Per germline, CDR1 MNHEY and CDR2 SVGAGI. The CDR3 DNA sequence: TGTGCCGGCAGTTACTCCTTCAGCTCCTATAATTCACCCCTCCACTTT. Translated, it gives CAGSYSFSSYNSPLHF.

The chain links TRBV4-1 to TRBJ2-1; D ambiguous. This CDR3 comprises 15 residues. The V and J ends lost 1 base and 0 bases respectively, with 7 bases between them. Germline loops: CDR1 MGHRA, CDR2 YSYEKL. In DNA, the CDR3 is TGCGCCAGCAGCCAAGTTGCGAACTCCTACAATGAGCAGTTCTTC. Encoded protein: CASSQVANSYNEQFF.

This rearrangement joins TRBV28 to TRBJ1-1; D gene unclear. The V and J ends lost 7 bases and 2 bases respectively, with 17 bases between them. Germline V lookup: CDR1 MDHEN, CDR2 SYDVKM. There are 15 residues in the CDR3. CDR3 amino acids: CASIEGIGLNTEAFF. CDR3 coding DNA: TGTGCCAGCATTGAGGGCATCGGTCTTAACACTGAAGCTTTCTTT.

This clone appeared a few times. This chain joins TRBV6-6 and TRBJ1-2; D not certain. Germline CDR1 and CDR2: MNHNY and SVGAGI (reference sequence). The CDR3 runs 12 residues. V lost 6 bases and J lost 4, with 9 bases in between. CDR3 bases: TGTGCCAGCAGCAACGAGGCCTATGGCTACACCTTC. Residues: CASSNEAYGYTF.

This rearrangement joins TRBV5-1 to TRBJ1-4; a weak D match, TRBD1 (6 bases). The CDR3 has 15 residues. Germline V gene lookup returns CDR1 SGHRS and CDR2 YFSETQ. Trimming removed 4 bases at V and 0 bases at J, with 10 bases between. The CDR3, as DNA: TGCGCCAGCAGCCAACAGGGTGCAACTAATGAAAAACTGTTTTTT. It is translated as CASSQQGATNEKLFF.

The chain has TRBV11-2 and TRBJ2-7, with TRBD1 matching 8 bases. The junction had 9 bases not matched to a gene; V was cut back by 1 base and J by 4 bases. CDR3 length: 16 amino acids. Germline-derived CDR1 and CDR2 are SGHAT and FQNNGV. The DNA for the CDR3 is TGTGCCAGCAGCTTAGTAGGCAGGGGGCTACGGTACGAGCAGTACTTC. It specifies CASSLVGRGLRYEQYF. Full variable domain (outside the CDR3, taken from reference TRBV11-2 and TRBJ2-7): EAGVAQSPRYKIIEKRQSVAFWCNPISGHATLYWYQQILGQGPKLLIQFQNNGVVDDSQLPKDRFSAERLKGVDSTLKIQPAKLEDSAVYLCASSLVGRGLRYEQYFGPGTRLTVT.

The chain has TRBV7-6 and TRBJ1-5; D is unclear. The CDR3 runs to 16 residues. CDR1 SGHVS and CDR2 FNYEAQ come from the germline V gene. V gave up 6 bases and J gave up 2 bases, with 17 bases separating them. The CDR3 region is CASSYGGPQGNQPQHF. CDR3 in DNA: TGTGCCAGCAGTTATGGCGGGCCTCAAGGCAATCAGCCCCAGCATTTT.

V is TRBV2 and J is TRBJ2-7, with a weak D call TRBD2 (5 bases). Between the trimmed V and J ends, which lost 10 bases and 3 bases, there was a span of 13 bases. Per the germline V gene, CDR1 is SNHLY and CDR2 is FYNNEI. The CDR3 has 12 amino acids. CDR3 sequence: CAKRGKNYEQYF. CDR3 coding DNA: TGTGCCAAACGGGGTAAGAACTACGAGCAGTACTTC.

This sequence joins TRBV6-5 and TRBJ2-6, with D possibly TRBD1 on 5 matching bases. The CDR3 covers 14 residues. Trimming stripped 5 bases from V and 4 bases from J, with 9 bases between. The germline V gene encodes CDR1 MNHEY and CDR2 SVGAGI. The CDR3 here is CASSETVGANVLTF. DNA for the CDR3: TGTGCCAGCAGTGAGACAGTCGGGGCCAACGTCCTGACTTTC.

V is TRBV19 and J is TRBJ1-5; 7 bases are shared with TRBD1. V dropped 5 bases and J dropped 7; count of bases not matched to a gene: 11. The CDR3 extends over 15 amino acids. Germline V lookup: CDR1 LNHDA, CDR2 SQIVND (reference sequence). The CDR3 DNA is TGTGCCAGTAGTGCCAGGGACAGAACTGGACAGCCCCAGCATTTT. Protein sequence: CASSARDRTGQPQHF. Drawing the rest from reference TRBV19 and TRBJ1-5, the complete variable domain is DGGITQSPKYLFRKEGQNVTLSCEQNLNHDAMYWYRQDPGQGLRLIYYSQIVNDFQKGDIAEGYSVSREKKESFPLTVTSAQKNPTAFYLCASSARDRTGQPQHFGDGTRLSIL.

V gene TRBV29-1 combines with J gene TRBJ1-3; possibly TRBD1 for D (5 bases). The length of the CDR3 is 13 residues. CDR1 is SQVTM, CDR2 ANQGSEA, per germline. Trimming left V 7 bases short and J 0 bases short, with 10 bases between. For the CDR3, the DNA is TGCAGCGCCCTGGGGGGCTCTGGAAACACCATATATTTT. It codes for CSALGGSGNTIYF.

V usage is TRBV28 and J usage is TRBJ2-1; no firm D call. The germline gives CDR1 MDHEN, CDR2 SYDVKM. The CDR3 is 12 residues long. Trimming cost V 6 bases and J 13 bases, with 16 bases left between them. CDR3 residues: CASSWPRGPQFF. The CDR3 DNA sequence: TGTGCCAGCAGCTGGCCTCGTGGTCCCCAGTTCTTC.

The rearrangement links TRBV2 to TRBJ2-7; 7 positions agree with TRBD1. This CDR3 contains 13 residues. V shed 7 bases and J 6 bases; nucleotides not matched to a gene: 9. Germline V lookup: CDR1 SNHLY, CDR2 FYNNEI. As DNA, the CDR3 is TGTGCCAGCACCTTCGAGACAGGGCTCGAGCAGTACTTC. Amino acids: CASTFETGLEQYF.

The J gene is TRBJ2-3, the V gene TRBV20-1; D is uncertain. This CDR3 has 11 amino acids. Germline loops: CDR1 DFQATT, CDR2 SNEGSKA (reference sequence). CDR3 in DNA: TGCAGCCTCCTAGGCGGAGATACGCAGTATTTT. This sequence encodes CSLLGGDTQYF.

This clone has only a few counts. The rearrangement uses TRBV15 and TRBJ1-3; 10 bases agree with TRBD1. V gave up 3 bases and J gave up 3 bases; unmatched junction bases: 5. Germline CDR1 and CDR2: LNHNV and YYDKDF (reference sequence). The CDR3 is 16 amino acids. The CDR3 DNA reads as TGTGCCACCAGCAGTCGACAGGGGGCGCGTGGAAACACCATATATTTT. Translation: CATSSRQGARGNTIYF.

The V gene is TRBV7-7, the J gene TRBJ2-2; a weak D match, TRBD1 (6 bases). Trimming shortened V by 8 bases and J by 6 bases, and 16 bases separated the two germline ends. The CDR3 spans 14 residues. Germline V gene sequence: CDR1 SSHAT, CDR2 FNYEAQ (reference sequence). This chain's CDR3 is CASGEAGVSGELFF. Written as DNA, the CDR3 is TGTGCCAGCGGTGAAGCAGGGGTATCCGGGGAGCTGTTTTTT. The full variable domain, its missing parts supplied by reference TRBV7-7 and TRBJ2-2, is GAGVSQSPRYKVTKRGQDVTLRCDPISSHATLYWYQQALGQGPEFLTYFNYEAQPDKSGLPSDRFSAERPEGSISTLTIQRTEQRDSAMYRCASGEAGVSGELFFGEGSRLTVL.

A few counts support this clone. The V gene is TRBV11-3, the J gene TRBJ2-7; D remains ambiguous. The CDR3 runs to 13 residues. Deletions cut 0 bases from V and 7 bases from J, with 10 bases between. The germline V gene has CDR1 SGHNT and CDR2 YENEEA. The CDR3 bases are TGTGCCAGCAGCTTAGATTTATCCTCGGAGCAGTACTTC. This gives the protein CASSLDLSSEQYF.

This clone was observed a single time. The V call is TRBV6-1, the J call TRBJ2-1, with 10 bases lining up with TRBD1. The CDR3 loop spans 14 amino acids. Germline-derived CDR1 and CDR2 are MNHNS and SASEGT. The trim removed 9 bases at V and 5 bases at J, leaving 7 bases unmatched. The CDR3 bases are TGTGCCAGTTTGACAGGGGGCGAAAACAATGAGCAGTTCTTC. It encodes CASLTGGENNEQFF.

Notes on this clone: An end of the junction differs from the germline gene, which may be a read error. The rearrangement joins TRBV6-5 to TRBJ2-7, with 8 bases matching TRBD2. This CDR3 is 15 amino acids long. In germline, CDR1 is MNHEY, CDR2 SVGAGI. The CDR3 is CANSYEGLASDEQYF. Here the CDR3 DNA reads TGTGCCAACAGTTACGAAGGACTAGCCTCCGACGAGCAGTACTTC.